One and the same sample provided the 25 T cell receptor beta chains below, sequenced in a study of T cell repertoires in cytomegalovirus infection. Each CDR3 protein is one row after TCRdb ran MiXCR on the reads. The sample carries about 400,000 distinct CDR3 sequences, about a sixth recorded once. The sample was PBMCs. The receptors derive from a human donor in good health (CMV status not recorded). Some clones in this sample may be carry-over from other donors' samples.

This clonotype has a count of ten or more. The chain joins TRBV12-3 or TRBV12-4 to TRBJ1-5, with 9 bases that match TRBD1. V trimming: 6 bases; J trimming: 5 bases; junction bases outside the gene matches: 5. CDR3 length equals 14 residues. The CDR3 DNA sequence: TGTGCCAGCAGCCTAGGGACAGGGTATCAGCCCCAGCATTTT. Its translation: CASSLGTGYQPQHF.

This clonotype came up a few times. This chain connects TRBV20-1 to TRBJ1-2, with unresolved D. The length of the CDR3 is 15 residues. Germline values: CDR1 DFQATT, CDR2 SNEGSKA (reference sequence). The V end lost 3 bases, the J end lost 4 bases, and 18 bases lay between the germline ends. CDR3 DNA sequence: TGCAGTGCTAGTATCTCGGGCCGCCACCTCTATGGCTACACCTTC. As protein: CSASISGRHLYGYTF.

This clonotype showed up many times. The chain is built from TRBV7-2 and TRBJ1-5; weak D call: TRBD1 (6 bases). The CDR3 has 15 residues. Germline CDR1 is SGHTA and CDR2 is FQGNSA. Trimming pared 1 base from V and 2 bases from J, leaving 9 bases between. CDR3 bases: TGTGCCAGCAGCTTAGTCGGACAGCGCAATCAGCCCCAGCATTTT. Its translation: CASSLVGQRNQPQHF.

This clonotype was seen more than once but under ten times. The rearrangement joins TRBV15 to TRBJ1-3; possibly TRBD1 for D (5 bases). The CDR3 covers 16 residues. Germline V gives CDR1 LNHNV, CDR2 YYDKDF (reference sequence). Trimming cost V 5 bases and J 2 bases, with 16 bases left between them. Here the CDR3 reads CATSGGSGLAGNTIYF. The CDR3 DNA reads TGTGCCACCAGCGGGGGTTCGGGCTTGGCTGGAAACACCATATATTTT.

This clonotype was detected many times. The CDR3: CASSLRTGGAPGELFF. CDR3 DNA: TGTGCCAGCAGCCTACGAACAGGGGGCGCGCCCGGGGAGCTGTTTTTT. The rearrangement joins TRBV7-2 to TRBJ2-2; TRBD1 aligns across 9 bases. The CDR3 sequence is 16 residues long. Germline V gene data show CDR1 as SGHTA and CDR2 as FQGNSA. Losses at the gene ends were 5 bases for V and 6 bases for J; bases not matched to a gene: 10.

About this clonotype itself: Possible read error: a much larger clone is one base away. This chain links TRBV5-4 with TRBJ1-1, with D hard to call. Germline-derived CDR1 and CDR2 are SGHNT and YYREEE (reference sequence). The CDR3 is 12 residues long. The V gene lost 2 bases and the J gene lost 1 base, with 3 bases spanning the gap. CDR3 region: CASSFWNTEAFF. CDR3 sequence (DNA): TGTGCCAGCAGCTTCTGGAACACTGAAGCTTTCTTT.

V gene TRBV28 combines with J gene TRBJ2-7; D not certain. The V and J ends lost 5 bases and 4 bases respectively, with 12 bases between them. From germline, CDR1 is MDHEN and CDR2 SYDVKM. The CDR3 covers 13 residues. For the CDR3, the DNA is TGTGCCAGCAGTCAATCCTCCTGGTACGAGCAGTACTTC. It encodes CASSQSSWYEQYF.

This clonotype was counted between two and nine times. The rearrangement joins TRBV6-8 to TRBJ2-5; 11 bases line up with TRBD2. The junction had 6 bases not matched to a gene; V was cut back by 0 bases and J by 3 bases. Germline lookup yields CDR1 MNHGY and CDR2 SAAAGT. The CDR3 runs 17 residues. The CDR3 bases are TGTGCCAGCAGTTACTCGGGGACTAGCGGTGGGAAAGAGACCCAGTACTTC. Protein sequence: CASSYSGTSGGKETQYF.

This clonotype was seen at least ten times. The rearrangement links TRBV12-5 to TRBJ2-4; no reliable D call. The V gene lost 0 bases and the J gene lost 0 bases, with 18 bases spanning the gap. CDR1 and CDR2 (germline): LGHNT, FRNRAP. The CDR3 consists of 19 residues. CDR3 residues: CASGLVPDGEILAKNIQYF. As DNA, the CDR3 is TGTGCTAGTGGTTTGGTCCCGGACGGCGAGATACTAGCCAAAAACATTCAGTACTTC.

The CDR3, as DNA: TGCAGCGTTGACTGGACATACAATGAGCAGTTCTTC. Translating it yields CSVDWTYNEQFF. The gene calls are TRBV29-1 and TRBJ2-1, with D tentatively TRBD1 (5 bases). The CDR3 extends over 12 amino acids. CDR1 and CDR2 from the germline V gene are SQVTM and ANQGSEA. V lost 3 bases, J lost 4 bases, and 7 bases lay in between.

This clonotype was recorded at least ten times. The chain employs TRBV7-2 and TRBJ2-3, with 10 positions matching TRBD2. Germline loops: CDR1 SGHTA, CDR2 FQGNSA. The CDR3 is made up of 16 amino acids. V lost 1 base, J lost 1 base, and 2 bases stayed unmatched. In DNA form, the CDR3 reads TGTGCCAGCAGCTTAGGGCTAGCGGGGGGCACAGATACGCAGTATTTT. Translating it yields CASSLGLAGGTDTQYF.

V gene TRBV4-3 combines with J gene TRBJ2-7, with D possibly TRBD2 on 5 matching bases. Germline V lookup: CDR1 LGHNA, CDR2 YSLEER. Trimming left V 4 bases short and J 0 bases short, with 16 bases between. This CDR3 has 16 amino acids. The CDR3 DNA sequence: TGCGCCAGCAGCCCCAACTTAGCGACCAGCTCCTACGAGCAGTACTTC. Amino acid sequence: CASSPNLATSSYEQYF.

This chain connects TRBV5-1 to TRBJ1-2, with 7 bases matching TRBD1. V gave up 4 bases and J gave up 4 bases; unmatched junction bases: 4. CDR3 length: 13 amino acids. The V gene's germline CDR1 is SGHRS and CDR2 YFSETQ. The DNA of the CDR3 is TGCGCCAGCAGCCCATGGACAGGCTATGGCTACACCTTC. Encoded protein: CASSPWTGYGYTF. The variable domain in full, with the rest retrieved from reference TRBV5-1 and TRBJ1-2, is KAGVTQTPRYLIKTRGQQVTLSCSPISGHRSVSWYQQTPGQGLQFLFEYFSETQRNKGNFPGRFSGRQFSNSRSEMNVSTLELGDSALYLCASSPWTGYGYTFGSGTRLTVV.

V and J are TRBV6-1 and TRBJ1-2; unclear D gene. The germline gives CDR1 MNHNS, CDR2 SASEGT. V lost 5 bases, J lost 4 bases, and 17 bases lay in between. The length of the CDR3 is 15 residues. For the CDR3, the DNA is TGTGCCAGCAGTTTCCCTATGAGGGCCACCTATGGCTACACCTTC. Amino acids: CASSFPMRATYGYTF.

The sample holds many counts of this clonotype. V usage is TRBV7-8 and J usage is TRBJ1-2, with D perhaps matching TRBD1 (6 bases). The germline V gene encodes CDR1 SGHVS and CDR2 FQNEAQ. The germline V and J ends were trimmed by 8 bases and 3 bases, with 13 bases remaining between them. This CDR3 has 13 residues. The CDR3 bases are TGTGCCAGCGGCCAGGGACAAGACTATGGCTACACCTTC. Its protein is CASGQGQDYGYTF. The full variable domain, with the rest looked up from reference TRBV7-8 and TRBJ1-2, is GAGVSQSPRYKVAKRGQDVALRCDPISGHVSLFWYQQALGQGPEFLTYFQNEAQLDKSGLPSDRFFAERPEGSVSTLKIQRTQQEDSAVYLCASGQGQDYGYTFGSGTRLTVV.

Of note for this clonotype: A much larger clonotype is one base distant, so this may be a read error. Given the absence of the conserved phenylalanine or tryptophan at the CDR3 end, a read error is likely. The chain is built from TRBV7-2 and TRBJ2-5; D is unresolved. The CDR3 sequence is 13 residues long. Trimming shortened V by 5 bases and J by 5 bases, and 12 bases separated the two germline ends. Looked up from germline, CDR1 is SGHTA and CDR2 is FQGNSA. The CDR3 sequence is CASSQVDQETQYV. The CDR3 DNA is TGTGCCAGCAGCCAGGTCGATCAGGAGACCCAGTACGTC.

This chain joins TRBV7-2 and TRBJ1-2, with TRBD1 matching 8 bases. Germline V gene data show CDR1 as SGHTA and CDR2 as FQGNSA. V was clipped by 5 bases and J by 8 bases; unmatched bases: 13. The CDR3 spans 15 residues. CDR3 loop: CASSGGGTGGSGYTF. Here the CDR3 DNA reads TGTGCCAGCAGCGGGGGAGGTACAGGGGGTTCCGGCTACACCTTC.

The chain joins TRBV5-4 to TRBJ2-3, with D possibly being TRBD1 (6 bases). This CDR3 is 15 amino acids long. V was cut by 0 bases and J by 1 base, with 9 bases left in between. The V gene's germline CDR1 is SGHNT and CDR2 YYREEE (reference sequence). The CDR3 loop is CASSLVGARTDTQYF. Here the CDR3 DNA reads TGTGCCAGCAGCTTGGTGGGGGCCCGCACAGATACGCAGTATTTT.

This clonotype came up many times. This chain's CDR3 is CASSPAETGYNEQFF. CDR3 bases: TGTGCCAGCAGCCCCGCCGAGACGGGATACAATGAGCAGTTCTTC. The chain is built from TRBV7-2 and TRBJ2-1; D is possibly TRBD2 (5 bases). CDR1 is SGHTA and CDR2 is FQGNSA in the germline V gene. Trimming took 5 bases from V and 4 from J, leaving 15 bases between them. CDR3 length: 15 residues. Drawing the rest from reference TRBV7-2 and TRBJ2-1, the complete variable domain is GAGVSQSPSNKVTEKGKDVELRCDPISGHTALYWYRQSLGQGLEFLIYFQGNSAPDKSGLPSDRFSAERTGGSVSTLTIQRTQQEDSAVYLCASSPAETGYNEQFFGPGTRLTVL.

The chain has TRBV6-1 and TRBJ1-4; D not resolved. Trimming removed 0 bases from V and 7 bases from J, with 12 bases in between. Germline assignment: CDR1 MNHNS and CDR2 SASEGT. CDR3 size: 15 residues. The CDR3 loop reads CASSEATGGSEKLFF. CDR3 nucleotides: TGTGCCAGCAGTGAAGCCACTGGTGGGTCTGAAAAACTGTTTTTT.

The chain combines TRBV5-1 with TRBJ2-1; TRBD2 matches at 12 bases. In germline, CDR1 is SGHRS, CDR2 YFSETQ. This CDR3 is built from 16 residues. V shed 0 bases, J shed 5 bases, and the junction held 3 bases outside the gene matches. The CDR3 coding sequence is TGCGCCAGCAGCTTGGGTGGACTAGCGGGAAACAATGAGCAGTTCTTC. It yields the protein CASSLGGLAGNNEQFF.

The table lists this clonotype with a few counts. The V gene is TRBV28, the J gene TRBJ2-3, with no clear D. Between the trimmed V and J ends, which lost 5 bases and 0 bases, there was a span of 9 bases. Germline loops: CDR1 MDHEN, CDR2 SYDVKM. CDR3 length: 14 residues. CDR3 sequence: CASSGLVSTDTQYF. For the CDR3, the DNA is TGTGCCAGCAGTGGCCTCGTAAGCACAGATACGCAGTATTTT. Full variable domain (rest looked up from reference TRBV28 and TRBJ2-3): DVKVTQSSRYLVKRTGEKVFLECVQDMDHENMFWYRQDPGLGLRLIYFSYDVKMKEKGDIPEGYSVSREKKERFSLILESASTNQTSMYLCASSGLVSTDTQYFGPGTRLTVL.

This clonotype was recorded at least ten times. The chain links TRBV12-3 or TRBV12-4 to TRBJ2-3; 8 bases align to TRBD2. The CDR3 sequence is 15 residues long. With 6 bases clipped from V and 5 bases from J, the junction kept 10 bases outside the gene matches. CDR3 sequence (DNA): TGTGCCAGCAGGACCACGGGGGGGTCGAAAGATACGCAGTATTTT. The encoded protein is CASRTTGGSKDTQYF.

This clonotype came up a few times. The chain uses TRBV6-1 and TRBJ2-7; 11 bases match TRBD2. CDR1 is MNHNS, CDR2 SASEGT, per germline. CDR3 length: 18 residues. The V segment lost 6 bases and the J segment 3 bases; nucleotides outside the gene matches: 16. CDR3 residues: CASSKHQLLAGAFYEQYF. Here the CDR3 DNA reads TGTGCCAGCAGCAAACACCAATTACTAGCGGGAGCTTTCTACGAGCAGTACTTC.

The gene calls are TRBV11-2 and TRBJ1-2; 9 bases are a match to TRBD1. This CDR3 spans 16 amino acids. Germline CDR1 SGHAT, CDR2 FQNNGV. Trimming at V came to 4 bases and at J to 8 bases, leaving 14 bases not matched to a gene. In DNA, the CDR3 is TGTGCCAGCAGCTCCGCGAAAAAACAGGGGGCGAGGGGCTACACCTTC. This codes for CASSSAKKQGARGYTF.